The source of this TCR beta chain is a study of T-cell reconstitution after alpha-beta-depleted transplantation in children. General observations from the study: There were reportedly several hundred expanded graft clones from which alpha-beta T cells came about two months after transplant. The high TCRbeta diversity at day 60 in some patients came from surviving recipient T cells and thymic progenitors. Most T-cell counts and diversity one year after the transplant came from T cells that were newly produced.

Preparation of the TCRbeta library involved a method that used unique molecular identifiers. From the PCR reads, TCRdb called clonotypes with MiXCR, one entry per CDR3 protein. The data show about 470,000 distinct CDR3 sequences, over 40% seen once. This clonotype has just a few counts. What it binds is unknown. Trimming removed 6 bases from V and 0 bases from J, with 18 bases in between. The CDR3 has 17 amino acids. Germline V CDR1 and CDR2: MNHNS, SASEGT. The chain combines TRBV6-1 with TRBJ1-5; perhaps TRBD1 as D (6 bases). This TCR came from a girl aged 2 to 10 with aplastic anemia, due to receive a stem cell transplant. Specimen: PBMCs, collected before TCRalphabeta/CD19-depleted stem cell transplant. CDR3 protein: CASSGGSRGYSNQPQHF. The CDR3 DNA is TGTGCCAGCAGCGGAGGGAGCAGGGGCTATAGCAATCAGCCCCAGCATTTT.